Listed here are 10 T cell receptor beta chains from one sample, sequenced in a study of blood T cell repertoires in COVID-19. TCRdb's table, derived via immunoSEQ multiplex PCR, lists solely in-frame clones and lacks some. The table has 140,000 to 150,000 clones, 84% seen once. Sequenced material: PBMCs or T cells enriched from blood (not recorded which). These receptors originate from a woman aged 50 to 60 with acute COVID-19.

The V gene is TRBV7-2, the J gene TRBJ2-2, with D possibly matching TRBD1 (6 bases). Germline CDR1 is SGHTA and CDR2 is FQGNSA. The CDR3 runs to 15 residues. The V end lost 5 bases, the J end lost 7 bases, and 17 bases lay between the germline ends. CDR3 amino acids: CASSQMAGAGGELFF. DNA for the CDR3: TGTGCCAGCAGCCAGATGGCAGGGGCGGGCGGGGAGCTGTTTTTT.

The rearrangement uses TRBV7-3 and TRBJ2-1; 15 bases are a match to TRBD2. Germline CDR1 reads SGHTA; CDR2 reads FQGTGA. Germline trimming cut 3 bases from V and 9 bases from J; bases unmatched to any gene: 3. There are 15 residues in the CDR3. CDR3 sequence (DNA): TGTGCCAGCAGCTTGGGACTAGCGGGAGGCAGTGAGCAGTTCTTC. Its translation is CASSLGLAGGSEQFF.

The V and J genes are TRBV11-2 and TRBJ2-7, with 11 bases aligning to TRBD2. V lost 5 bases to trimming and J lost 6 bases; unmatched junction nucleotides: 6. The CDR3 is made up of 14 amino acids. Germline loops: CDR1 SGHAT, CDR2 FQNNGV. CDR3 sequence (DNA): TGTGCCAGCAGCGGGACTAGCGGAGGGGGCGAGCAGTACTTC. The encoded protein is CASSGTSGGGEQYF.

This CDR3 reads CASSLRDRNQPQHF. CDR3 bases: TGTGCCAGCAGCTTAAGGGACAGGAATCAGCCCCAGCATTTT. The chain carries TRBV5-6 and TRBJ1-5, with TRBD1 matching over 8 bases. The V segment lost 2 bases and the J segment 4 bases; nucleotides outside the gene matches: 2. This CDR3 comprises 14 residues. CDR1 and CDR2 (germline): SGHDT, YYEEEE.

CDR3 sequence (DNA): TGCAGCGTCGGGACTAGCGGGGGGAGTAATGAGCAGTTCTTC. Translation: CSVGTSGGSNEQFF. J is TRBJ2-1 and V is TRBV29-1, with 15 nucleotides matching TRBD2. The CDR3 spans 14 residues. J gave up 7 bases and V 6 bases, and 4 bases lay outside the gene matches. The germline V gene encodes CDR1 SQVTM and CDR2 ANQGSEA.

The rearrangement uses TRBV10-1 and TRBJ2-7, with 8 nucleotides matching TRBD1. CDR1 and CDR2 (germline): WNHNN, SYGVQD (reference sequence). The V gene end was trimmed by 7 bases and the J gene end by 3 bases; junction bases not matched to a gene: 8. The CDR3 runs 14 residues. The CDR3, as DNA: TGCGCCAGCAAAGGCGGAGACAGGGGCTACGAGCAGTACTTC. Protein: CASKGGDRGYEQYF.

CDR3 region: CASSRGRGDKGQYF. DNA of the CDR3: TGTGCCAGCTCCCGGGGACGGGGGGATAAGGGGCAGTACTTC. The V call is TRBV9, the J call TRBJ2-7, with 7 positions matching TRBD2. CDR1 and CDR2 (germline): SGDLS, YYNGEE. With V trimmed by 7 bases and J by 9 bases, 16 bases remained unmatched. This CDR3 has 14 amino acids. The full variable domain, completed using reference TRBV9 and TRBJ2-7, is DSGVTQTPKHLITATGQRVTLRCSPRSGDLSVYWYQQSLDQGLQFLIQYYNGEERAKGNILERFSAQQFPDLHSELNLSSLELGDSALYFCASSRGRGDKGQYFGPGTRLTVT.

V usage is TRBV5-6 and J usage is TRBJ2-2; TRBD2 agrees at 7 bases. Germline V lookup: CDR1 SGHDT, CDR2 YYEEEE. CDR3 length: 19 amino acids. Trimming took 3 bases from V and 6 from J; bases not matched to a gene: 20. CDR3 in DNA: TGTGCCAGCAGCTCCCTACCTATGACGGAGGGACTAAAGGCCGGGGAGCTGTTTTTT. This sequence encodes CASSSLPMTEGLKAGELFF.

The chain carries TRBV11-3 and TRBJ2-1, with 10 bases fitting TRBD2. The CDR3 spans 13 residues. Trimming took 8 bases from V and 5 from J; bases not matched to a gene: 3. From germline, CDR1 is SGHNT and CDR2 YENEEA. The CDR3 bases are TGTGCCAGCGGACTAGCGGCTGACAATGAGCAGTTCTTC. This codes for CASGLAADNEQFF.

This chain links TRBV6-5 with TRBJ2-1; a possible D gene is TRBD2 (6 bases). Germline CDR1 reads MNHEY; CDR2 reads SVGAGI. The V and J ends lost 0 bases and 9 bases respectively, with 9 bases between them. The CDR3 runs 13 residues. Here the CDR3 DNA reads TGTGCCAGCAGTTACTCAGGAGGGTTTGAGCAGTTCTTC. Amino acids: CASSYSGGFEQFF.